A selection of T cell receptor beta chains follows, all from one sample in a study of shared clonotypes between healthy human individuals. Measured with immunoSEQ multiplex PCR; TCRdb has only the in-frame clones, and not every one. The data show approximately 2.1 million clones, 85% to 95% seen once. The sequenced sample was naive CD4+ T cells from PBMCs. The receptor source for this set is a man younger than 30 in good health. Some clones in this sample may be carry-over from other donors' samples. The CDR3 runs from the conserved cysteine through the conserved F or W. D genes are given only for firm matches. Where a row states a size, it is once, few, many or the class of an expanded clone; other rows omit it.

V	size	J	D	CDR3	DNA
TRBV7-9	-	TRBJ2-3	-	CASTHGEASTDTQYF	TGTGCCAGCACCCATGGGGAAGCTAGCACAGATACGCAGTATTTT
TRBV6-1	-	TRBJ2-5	-	CASGAGWRETQYF	TGTGCCAGCGGAGCAGGGTGGAGGGAGACCCAGTACTTC
TRBV6-1	-	TRBJ1-1	-	CASRPLGHSNTEAFF	TGTGCCAGCAGACCACTGGGACATTCGAACACTGAAGCTTTCTTT
TRBV27	once	TRBJ2-2	TRBD2	CASSLRPGRAYTGELFF	TGTGCCAGCAGTTTAAGGCCCGGGAGGGCCTACACCGGGGAGCTGTTTTTT
TRBV9	-	TRBJ2-2	TRBD2	CASSVLAGVGGELFF	TGTGCCAGCAGCGTACTAGCGGGAGTCGGCGGGGAGCTGTTTTTT
TRBV5-8	-	TRBJ2-7	TRBD1	CASSLALTGTGGYEQYF	TGTGCCAGCAGCTTGGCCTTGACCGGGACAGGGGGCTACGAGCAGTACTTC
TRBV19	-	TRBJ2-1	TRBD2	CASTPGLAGGGRSYNEQFF	TGTGCCAGTACTCCGGGACTAGCGGGAGGGGGGCGCTCCTACAATGAGCAGTTCTTC
TRBV7-8	-	TRBJ2-1	-	CASSLGVVGATYNEQFF	TGTGCCAGCAGCTTAGGGGTAGTTGGAGCCACCTACAATGAGCAGTTCTTC
TRBV6-5	-	TRBJ2-7	TRBD2	CASSYTGLVYEQYF	TGTGCCAGCAGTTACACGGGACTAGTCTACGAGCAGTACTTC
TRBV5-6	-	TRBJ2-7	TRBD2	CASSLPGTSGTYAQYF	TGTGCCAGCAGCTTGCCGGGTACTAGCGGAACCTACGCGCAGTACTTC
TRBV4-1	-	TRBJ2-3	-	CASSQSRRAADTQYF	TGCGCCAGCAGCCAAAGTCGGCGGGCGGCAGATACGCAGTATTTT
TRBV9	-	TRBJ2-5	-	CASSVGTAQGETQYF	TGTGCCAGCAGCGTAGGTACAGCCCAAGGCGAGACCCAGTACTTC
TRBV6-1	-	TRBJ1-1	-	CASSELQGGTEAFF	TGTGCCAGCAGTGAACTACAGGGTGGTACTGAAGCTTTCTTT
TRBV20-1	-	TRBJ1-2	-	CSARLQNGYTF	TGCAGTGCTAGACTGCAGAATGGCTACACCTTC
TRBV6-5	once	TRBJ2-7	-	CASRTPLGTPYEQYF	TGTGCCAGCAGGACACCGCTGGGGACACCCTACGAGCAGTACTTC
TRBV5-1	-	TRBJ2-2	-	CASSLGGPQYVGTGELFF	TGCGCCAGCAGCTTGGGTGGACCACAGTACGTCGGCACCGGGGAGCTGTTTTTT
TRBV6-6	-	TRBJ1-1	TRBD1	CASSPPTGHTEAFF	TGTGCCAGCAGCCCGCCGACAGGGCACACTGAAGCTTTCTTT
TRBV28	-	TRBJ2-7	-	CASPPPGSGGSYEQYF	TGTGCCAGCCCGCCCCCCGGGAGTGGGGGCTCCTACGAGCAGTACTTC
TRBV5-1	once	TRBJ1-1	-	CASGGGTLNTEAFF	TGCGCCTCGGGCGGGGGGACATTGAACACTGAAGCTTTCTTT
TRBV5-1	-	TRBJ2-2	-	CASSPRGADQNTGELFF	TGCGCCAGCAGTCCCAGAGGGGCGGACCAGAACACCGGGGAGCTGTTTTTT
TRBV13	-	TRBJ1-1	-	CASSFRGSTEAFF	TGTGCCAGCAGCTTTCGAGGGAGCACTGAAGCTTTCTTT
TRBV7-3	-	TRBJ2-1	TRBD1	CASSGTGQATYNEQFF	TGTGCCAGCAGCGGGACGGGACAGGCAACCTACAATGAGCAGTTCTTC
TRBV5-6	-	TRBJ1-2	-	CASSPWWVVQTNYGYTF	TGTGCCAGCAGCCCCTGGTGGGTGGTACAGACCAACTATGGCTACACCTTC
TRBV11-2	-	TRBJ2-1	-	CASSLLNPGPQTSGLFF	TGTGCCAGCAGCCTACTAAACCCGGGCCCCCAGACGTCGGGGTTGTTCTTC
TRBV20-1	-	TRBJ1-2	-	CSGGRDYGYTF	TGCAGTGGGGGAAGGGACTATGGCTACACCTTC
TRBV5-1	-	TRBJ2-7	TRBD1	CASSLASGQGNYEQYF	TGCGCCAGCAGCTTGGCGTCCGGACAGGGGAACTACGAGCAGTACTTC
TRBV28	-	TRBJ2-7	-	CASSSPRQGRHEQYF	TGTGCCAGCAGTTCCCCGCGGCAGGGTCGGCACGAGCAGTACTTC
TRBV6-5	-	TRBJ2-7	TRBD1	CASRSTGSSYEQYF	TGTGCCAGCAGGTCGACAGGGAGCTCCTACGAGCAGTACTTC
TRBV6-5	-	TRBJ2-2	-	CAAKGTYTGELFF	TGTGCCGCCAAGGGGACATACACCGGGGAGCTGTTTTTT
TRBV30	-	TRBJ1-2	-	CAWTEEVSGYGYTF	TGTGCCTGGACCGAAGAGGTTTCGGGCTATGGCTACACCTTC
TRBV9	-	TRBJ2-1	-	CASSPDHPSYNEQFF	TGTGCCAGCAGCCCCGACCACCCCTCCTACAATGAGCAGTTCTTC
TRBV7-8	-	TRBJ1-1	-	CASSLAVPEAFF	TGTGCCAGCAGCTTAGCGGTGCCCGAAGCTTTCTTT
TRBV2	-	TRBJ2-2	-	CASTPSGQAGELFF	TGTGCCAGCACCCCGTCCGGACAAGCCGGGGAGCTGTTTTTT
TRBV5-1	-	TRBJ2-7	TRBD1	CASSPHRDRVYEQYF	TGCGCCAGCAGCCCACACCGGGACAGGGTTTACGAGCAGTACTTC
TRBV6-1	-	TRBJ1-6	-	CASSVNEGSPLHF	TGTGCCAGCAGTGTTAACGAGGGTTCACCCCTCCACTTT
TRBV5-1	-	TRBJ1-4	-	CASSLVGTNEKLFF	TGCGCCAGCAGCTTGGTGGGAACTAATGAAAAACTGTTTTTT
TRBV5-6	-	TRBJ1-4	-	CASSFRGRNEKLFF	TGTGCCAGCAGCTTTAGAGGGCGGAATGAAAAACTGTTTTTT
TRBV5-1	-	TRBJ1-5	-	CASSLGGLGNNQPQHF	TGCGCCAGCAGCTTGGGAGGTCTGGGGAACAATCAGCCCCAGCATTTT
TRBV18	-	TRBJ1-3	-	CASSPPHGSSGNTIYF	TGTGCCAGCTCACCACCGCATGGGAGCTCTGGAAACACCATATATTTT
TRBV2	-	TRBJ1-1	-	CASSESPEVEAFF	TGTGCCAGCAGTGAATCACCCGAGGTTGAAGCTTTCTTT
TRBV6-5	-	TRBJ1-1	TRBD1	CASSHRDRAGEAFF	TGTGCCAGCAGCCACCGGGACAGGGCGGGTGAAGCTTTCTTT
TRBV30	-	TRBJ1-2	-	CAWSQGAGDGYTF	TGTGCCTGGAGCCAAGGGGCGGGGGATGGCTACACCTTC
TRBV21-1	-	TRBJ2-7	-	CASRWLAGGTDEQYF	TGTGCCAGCAGATGGCTAGCGGGAGGGACCGACGAGCAGTACTTC
TRBV29-1	-	TRBJ1-4	-	CSVGIRANEKLFF	TGCAGCGTTGGTATTAGGGCTAATGAAAAACTGTTTTTT
TRBV13	-	TRBJ2-7	TRBD2	CASSSLGRLAGSIPYEQYF	TGTGCCAGCAGCTCCCTTGGTCGGCTAGCGGGATCAATACCCTACGAGCAGTACTTC
TRBV19	-	TRBJ2-7	-	CASSTLTTRDGPYEQYF	TGTGCCAGTAGTACTCTTACCACCCGGGACGGACCCTACGAGCAGTACTTC
TRBV2	-	TRBJ2-2	TRBD2	CATSRGAGELFF	TGTGCCACCTCGCGGGGGGCCGGGGAGCTGTTTTTT
TRBV28	-	TRBJ1-4	-	CASIKGASNEKLFF	TGTGCCAGCATAAAAGGGGCGTCTAATGAAAAACTGTTTTTT
TRBV10-1	-	TRBJ1-3	TRBD1	CASSPGQGNTIYF	TGCGCCAGCAGCCCGGGACAGGGTAACACCATATATTTT
TRBV7-3	-	TRBJ1-1	-	CASSPGLNTEAFF	TGTGCCAGCAGCCCAGGGTTGAACACTGAAGCTTTCTTT
TRBV7-2	once	TRBJ2-1	-	CASSIWGEQFF	TGTGCCAGCAGCATATGGGGTGAGCAGTTCTTC
TRBV7-8	few	TRBJ1-1	-	CASSLERLSTEAFF	TGTGCCAGCAGCTTAGAAAGGTTAAGCACTGAAGCTTTCTTT
TRBV4-2	once	TRBJ2-7	-	CASSPMGRVYEQYF	TGTGCCAGCAGCCCGATGGGCCGCGTCTACGAGCAGTACTTC
TRBV5-6	-	TRBJ1-1	TRBD1	CASSERTDRGGTEAFF	TGTGCCAGCAGCGAGCGAACGGACAGGGGCGGGACTGAAGCTTTCTTT
TRBV5-5	once	TRBJ2-7	-	CASSLVESYEQYF	TGTGCCAGCAGCTTGGTAGAATCCTACGAGCAGTACTTC
TRBV11-2	-	TRBJ1-3	-	CASSSQASGNTIYF	TGTGCCAGCAGCTCCCAAGCCTCTGGAAACACCATATATTTT
TRBV5-1	-	TRBJ2-7	-	CASSWGTPGAGEQYF	TGCGCCAGCAGCTGGGGGACCCCCGGGGCGGGCGAGCAGTACTTC
TRBV21-1	once	TRBJ2-1	-	CASSKTKRSPSYNEQFF	TGTGCCAGCAGCAAAACGAAGAGAAGCCCTTCCTACAATGAGCAGTTCTTC